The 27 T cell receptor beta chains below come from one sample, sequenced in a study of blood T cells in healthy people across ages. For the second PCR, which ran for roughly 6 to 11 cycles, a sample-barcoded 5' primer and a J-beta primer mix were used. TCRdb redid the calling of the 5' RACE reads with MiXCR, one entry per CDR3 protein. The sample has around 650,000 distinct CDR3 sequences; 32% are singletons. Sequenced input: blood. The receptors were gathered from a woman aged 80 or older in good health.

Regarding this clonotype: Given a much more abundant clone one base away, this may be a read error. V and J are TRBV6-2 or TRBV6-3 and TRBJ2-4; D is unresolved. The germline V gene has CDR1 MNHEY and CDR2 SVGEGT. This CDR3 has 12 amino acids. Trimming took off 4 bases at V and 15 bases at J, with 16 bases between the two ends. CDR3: CASSWSVGERYF. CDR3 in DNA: TGTGCCAGCAGTTGGAGCGTAGGCGAGCGGTACTTC.

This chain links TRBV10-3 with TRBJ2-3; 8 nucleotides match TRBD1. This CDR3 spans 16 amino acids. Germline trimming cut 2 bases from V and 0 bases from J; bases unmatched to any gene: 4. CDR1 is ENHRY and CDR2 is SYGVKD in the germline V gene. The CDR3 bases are TGTGCCATCAGTGAGGTCCGGGACAGGAGCACAGATACGCAGTATTTT. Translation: CAISEVRDRSTDTQYF.

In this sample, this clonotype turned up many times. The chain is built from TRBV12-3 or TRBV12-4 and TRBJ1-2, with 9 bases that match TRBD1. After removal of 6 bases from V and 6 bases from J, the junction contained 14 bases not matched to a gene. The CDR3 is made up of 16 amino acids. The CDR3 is CASREKGQGGINGYTF. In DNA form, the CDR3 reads TGTGCCAGCAGGGAAAAGGGACAGGGAGGAATCAATGGCTACACCTTC.

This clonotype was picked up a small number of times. Here the CDR3 DNA reads TGTGCCAGCAGCTTAGCCATATCTGGCGAGCAGTACTTC. Protein product: CASSLAISGEQYF. The rearrangement links TRBV7-8 to TRBJ2-5; no firm D call. The J call is doubtful: the DNA matches TRBJ2-7 better. Germline values: CDR1 SGHVS, CDR2 FQNEAQ. This CDR3 region has 13 residues.

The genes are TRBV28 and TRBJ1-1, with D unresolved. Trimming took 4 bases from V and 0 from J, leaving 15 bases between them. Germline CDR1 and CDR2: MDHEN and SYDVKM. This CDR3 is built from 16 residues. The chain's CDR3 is CASSYPRRTLNTEAFF. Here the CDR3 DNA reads TGTGCCAGCAGTTACCCAAGGAGGACCCTGAACACTGAAGCTTTCTTT.

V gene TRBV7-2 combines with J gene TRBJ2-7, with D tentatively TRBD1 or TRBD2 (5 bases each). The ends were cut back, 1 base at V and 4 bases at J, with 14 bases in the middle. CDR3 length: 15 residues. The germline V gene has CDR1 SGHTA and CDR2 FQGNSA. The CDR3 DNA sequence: TGTGCCAGCAGCTTAGGCAGGGAGTATGTGTACGAGCAGTACTTC. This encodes CASSLGREYVYEQYF.

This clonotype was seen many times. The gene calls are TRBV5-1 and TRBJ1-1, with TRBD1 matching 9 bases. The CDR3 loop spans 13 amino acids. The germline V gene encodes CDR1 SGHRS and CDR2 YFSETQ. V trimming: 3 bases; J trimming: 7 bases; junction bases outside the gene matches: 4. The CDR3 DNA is TGCGCCAGCAGCTGGGGGACAGGGCTTGAAGCTTTCTTT. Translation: CASSWGTGLEAFF.

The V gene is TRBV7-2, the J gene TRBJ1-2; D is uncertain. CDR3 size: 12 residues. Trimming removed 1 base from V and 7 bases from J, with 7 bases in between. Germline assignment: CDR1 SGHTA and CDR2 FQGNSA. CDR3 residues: CASSLVRLGYTF. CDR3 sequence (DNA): TGTGCCAGCAGCTTAGTGCGGCTTGGCTACACCTTC.

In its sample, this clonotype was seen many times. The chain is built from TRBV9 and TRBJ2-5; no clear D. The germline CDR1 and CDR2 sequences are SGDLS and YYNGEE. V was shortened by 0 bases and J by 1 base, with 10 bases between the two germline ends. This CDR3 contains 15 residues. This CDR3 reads CASSVAGTFQETQYF. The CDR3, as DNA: TGTGCCAGCAGCGTAGCTGGAACGTTCCAAGAGACCCAGTACTTC.

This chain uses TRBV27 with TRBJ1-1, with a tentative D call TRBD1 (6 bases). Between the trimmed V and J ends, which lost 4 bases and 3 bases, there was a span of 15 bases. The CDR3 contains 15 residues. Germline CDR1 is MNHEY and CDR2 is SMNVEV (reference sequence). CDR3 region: CASSSHDRSYTEAFF. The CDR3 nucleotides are TGTGCCAGCAGTTCCCACGACAGGTCCTACACTGAAGCTTTCTTT.

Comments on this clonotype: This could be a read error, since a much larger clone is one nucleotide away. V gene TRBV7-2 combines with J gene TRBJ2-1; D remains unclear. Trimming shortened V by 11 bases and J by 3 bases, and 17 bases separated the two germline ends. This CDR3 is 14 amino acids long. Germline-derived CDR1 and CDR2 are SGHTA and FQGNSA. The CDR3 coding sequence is TGTGCCGGCCTTAGCCAGCGAGACTACAATGAGCAGTTCTTC. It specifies CAGLSQRDYNEQFF.

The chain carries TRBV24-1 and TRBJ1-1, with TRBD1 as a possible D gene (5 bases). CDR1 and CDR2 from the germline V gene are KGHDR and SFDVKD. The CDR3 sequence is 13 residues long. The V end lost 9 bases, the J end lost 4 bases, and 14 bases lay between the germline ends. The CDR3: CATASIRGTEAFF. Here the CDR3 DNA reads TGTGCCACCGCGTCAATAAGGGGCACTGAAGCTTTCTTT.

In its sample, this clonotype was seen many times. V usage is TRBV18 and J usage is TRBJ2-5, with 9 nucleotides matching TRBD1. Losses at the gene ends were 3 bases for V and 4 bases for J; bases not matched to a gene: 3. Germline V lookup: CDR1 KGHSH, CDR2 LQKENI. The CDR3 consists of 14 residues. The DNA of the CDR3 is TGTGCCAGCTCACCCTCGGGACAGGGAGAGACCCAGTACTTC. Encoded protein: CASSPSGQGETQYF.

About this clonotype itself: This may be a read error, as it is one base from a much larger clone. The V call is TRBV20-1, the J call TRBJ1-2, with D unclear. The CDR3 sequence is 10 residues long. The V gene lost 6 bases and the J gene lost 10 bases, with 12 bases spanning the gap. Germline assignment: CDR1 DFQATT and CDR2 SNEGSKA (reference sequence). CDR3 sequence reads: CSASTDDYTF. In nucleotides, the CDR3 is TGCAGTGCGAGCACGGATGACTACACCTTC.

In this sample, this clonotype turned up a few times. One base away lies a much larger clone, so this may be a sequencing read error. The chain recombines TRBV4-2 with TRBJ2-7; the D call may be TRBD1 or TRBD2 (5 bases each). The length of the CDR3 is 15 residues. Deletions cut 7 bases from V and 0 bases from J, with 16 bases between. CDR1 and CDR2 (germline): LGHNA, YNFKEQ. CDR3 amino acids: CASTAGGGSSYEQYF. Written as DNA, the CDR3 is TGTGCCAGCACCGCTGGTGGGGGTAGCTCCTACGAGCAGTACTTC.

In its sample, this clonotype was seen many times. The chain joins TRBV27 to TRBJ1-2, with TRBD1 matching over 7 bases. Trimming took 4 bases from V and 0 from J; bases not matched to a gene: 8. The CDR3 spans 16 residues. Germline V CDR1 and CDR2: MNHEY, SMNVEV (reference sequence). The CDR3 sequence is CASSSDRDRANYGYTF. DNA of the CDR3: TGTGCCAGCAGTTCCGACCGGGACAGAGCTAACTATGGCTACACCTTC.

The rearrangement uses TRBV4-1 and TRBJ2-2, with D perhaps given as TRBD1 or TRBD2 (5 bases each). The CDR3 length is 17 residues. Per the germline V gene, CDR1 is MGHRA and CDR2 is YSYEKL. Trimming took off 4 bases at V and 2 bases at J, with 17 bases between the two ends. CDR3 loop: CASSRLSGTANTGELFF. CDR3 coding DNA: TGCGCCAGCAGCCGACTGTCCGGGACGGCTAACACCGGGGAGCTGTTTTTT.

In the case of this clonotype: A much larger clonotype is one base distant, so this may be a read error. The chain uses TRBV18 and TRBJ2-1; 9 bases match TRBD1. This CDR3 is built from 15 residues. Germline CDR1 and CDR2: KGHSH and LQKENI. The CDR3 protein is CVSSPLGTGSNEQFF. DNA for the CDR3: TGTGTCAGCTCACCATTGGGGACAGGGAGCAATGAGCAGTTCTTC.

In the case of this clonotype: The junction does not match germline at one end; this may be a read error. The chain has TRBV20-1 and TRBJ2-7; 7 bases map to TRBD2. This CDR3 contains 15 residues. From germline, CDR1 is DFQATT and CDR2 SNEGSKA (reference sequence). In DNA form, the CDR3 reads TGCAGTACTAGTGGCATGGCCGGGGGGTCCTACGAGCAGTACTTC. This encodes CSTSGMAGGSYEQYF.

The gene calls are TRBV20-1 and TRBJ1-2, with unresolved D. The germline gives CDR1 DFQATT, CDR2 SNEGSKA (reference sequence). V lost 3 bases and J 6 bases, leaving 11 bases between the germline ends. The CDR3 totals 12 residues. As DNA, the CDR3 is TGCAGTGCTAGGTGGGGAAGGGATGGCTACACCTTC. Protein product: CSARWGRDGYTF.

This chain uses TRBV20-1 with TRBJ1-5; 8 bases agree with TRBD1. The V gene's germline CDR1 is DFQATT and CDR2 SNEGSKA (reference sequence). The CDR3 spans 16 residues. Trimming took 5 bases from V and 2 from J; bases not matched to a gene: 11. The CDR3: CSAGQTGAAGNQPQHF. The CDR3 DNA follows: TGCAGTGCTGGACAGACAGGGGCGGCCGGCAATCAGCCCCAGCATTTT.

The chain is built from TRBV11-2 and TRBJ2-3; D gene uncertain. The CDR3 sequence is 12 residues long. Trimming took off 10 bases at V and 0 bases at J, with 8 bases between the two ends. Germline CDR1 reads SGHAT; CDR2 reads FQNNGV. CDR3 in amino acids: CATTPSTDTQYF. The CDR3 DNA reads TGTGCCACCACGCCTAGCACAGATACGCAGTATTTT.

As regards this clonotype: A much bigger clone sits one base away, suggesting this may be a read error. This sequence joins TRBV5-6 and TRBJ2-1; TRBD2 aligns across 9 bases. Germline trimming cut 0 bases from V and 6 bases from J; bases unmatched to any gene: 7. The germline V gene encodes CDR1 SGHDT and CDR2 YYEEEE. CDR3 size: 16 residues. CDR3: CASSLETSGLCNEQFF. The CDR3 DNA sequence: TGTGCCAGCAGCTTGGAGACTAGCGGCCTGTGCAATGAGCAGTTCTTC.

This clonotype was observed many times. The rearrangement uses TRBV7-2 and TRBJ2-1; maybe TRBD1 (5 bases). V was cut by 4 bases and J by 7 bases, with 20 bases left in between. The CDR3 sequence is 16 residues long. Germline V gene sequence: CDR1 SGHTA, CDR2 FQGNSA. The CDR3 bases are TGTGCCAGCAGCTCCGGCCACGACAGACTTTGGAATGAGCAGTTCTTC. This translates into CASSSGHDRLWNEQFF. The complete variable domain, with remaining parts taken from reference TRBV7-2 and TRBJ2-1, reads GAGVSQSPSNKVTEKGKDVELRCDPISGHTALYWYRQSLGQGLEFLIYFQGNSAPDKSGLPSDRFSAERTGGSVSTLTIQRTQQEDSAVYLCASSSGHDRLWNEQFFGPGTRLTVL.

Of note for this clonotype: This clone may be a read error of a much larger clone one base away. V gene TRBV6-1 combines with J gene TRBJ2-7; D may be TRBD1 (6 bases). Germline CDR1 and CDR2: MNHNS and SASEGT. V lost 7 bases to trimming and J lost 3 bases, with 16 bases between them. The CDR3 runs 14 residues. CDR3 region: CASTTGTFLYEQYF. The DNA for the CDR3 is TGTGCCAGCACTACCGGGACATTCCTCTACGAGCAGTACTTC.

CDR3 loop: CASSFDVIGIPTGNEQFF. Written as DNA, the CDR3 is TGTGCCAGCAGCTTCGACGTCATTGGGATACCGACAGGGAATGAGCAGTTCTTC. The chain has TRBV7-2 and TRBJ2-1; 7 bases agree with TRBD1. V was pared by 3 bases and J by 7 bases, with 18 bases of the junction left unmatched. The CDR3 loop spans 18 amino acids. The germline gives CDR1 SGHTA, CDR2 FQGNSA.

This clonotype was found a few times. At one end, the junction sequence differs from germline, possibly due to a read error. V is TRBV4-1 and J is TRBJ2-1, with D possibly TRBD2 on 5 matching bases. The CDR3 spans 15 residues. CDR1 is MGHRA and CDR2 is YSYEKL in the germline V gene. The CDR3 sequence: CASSPDSVSYDEQFF. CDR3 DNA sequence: TGCGCCAGCAGCCCGGACTCGGTGTCCTACGATGAGCAGTTCTTC.